These 28 T cell receptor beta chains were all obtained from the same sample, sequenced in a study of T-cell reconstitution after alpha-beta-depleted transplantation in children. Unique molecular identifiers were incorporated when the TCRbeta library was constructed. TCRdb re-called the PCR reads through MiXCR, storing one row per CDR3 protein. The table records 200,000 to 300,000 distinct CDR3 sequences, more than 20% of them present only once. Specimen: PBMCs, mostly from graft donor cells, collected 360 days after TCRalphabeta/CD19-depleted stem cell transplant. These receptors all come from a female patient aged 2-15 years who had a stem cell transplant for congenital amegakaryocytic thrombocytopenia, so the T cells may come from the graft donor.

The chain has TRBV28 and TRBJ1-6, with D possibly being TRBD1 (6 bases). Per germline, CDR1 MDHEN and CDR2 SYDVKM. CDR3 length: 14 residues. V lost 7 bases and J 8 bases, leaving 15 bases between the germline ends. The CDR3 sequence is CASTGRRGDSPLHF. The CDR3 nucleotides are TGTGCCAGCACAGGCCGTAGGGGGGATTCACCCCTCCACTTT.

This clonotype was seen more than once but under ten times. This sequence joins TRBV6-5 and TRBJ2-1; TRBD2 agrees at 10 bases. Germline values: CDR1 MNHEY, CDR2 SVGAGI. This CDR3 comprises 16 residues. V dropped 2 bases and J dropped 5; count of bases not matched to a gene: 6. CDR3 sequence: CASSYPAAGGNNEQFF. DNA of the CDR3: TGTGCCAGCAGTTACCCCGCAGCGGGGGGGAACAATGAGCAGTTCTTC.

The rearrangement uses TRBV19 and TRBJ2-2, with D tentatively TRBD1 (6 bases). Between the trimmed V and J ends, which lost 5 bases and 7 bases, there was a span of 20 bases. The CDR3 is 16 residues long. The germline V gene encodes CDR1 LNHDA and CDR2 SQIVND (reference sequence). As DNA, the CDR3 is TGTGCCAGTAGTCCTCGTTGGTCAGGGGCTGTCGGGGAGCTGTTTTTT. As protein: CASSPRWSGAVGELFF.

CDR3 nucleotides: TGTGCCAGCAGCCCTCGTGGATTGTCGGACAGGGTCAACACCGGGGAGCTGTTTTTT. Protein: CASSPRGLSDRVNTGELFF. This sequence joins TRBV11-2 and TRBJ2-2, with 8 bases identical to TRBD1. V was clipped by 5 bases and J by 2 bases; unmatched bases: 16. The CDR3 contains 19 residues. Germline assignment: CDR1 SGHAT and CDR2 FQNNGV.

V is TRBV10-3 and J is TRBJ2-7; possible D gene TRBD1, 5 bases. CDR3 length: 14 amino acids. Trimming removed 9 bases from V and 1 base from J, with 16 bases in between. Germline assignment: CDR1 ENHRY and CDR2 SYGVKD. The CDR3 loop reads CAIKDSLKSYEQYF. In DNA form, the CDR3 reads TGTGCCATAAAAGACAGCCTCAAATCCTACGAGCAGTACTTC.

This clonotype showed up just a few times. The chain joins TRBV5-1 to TRBJ1-2, with D possibly being TRBD1 (5 bases). The CDR3 is 15 residues long. V was cut by 0 bases and J by 3 bases, with 12 bases left in between. Germline V gives CDR1 SGHRS, CDR2 YFSETQ. The CDR3 region is CASSLVPGPDYGYTF. CDR3 nucleotides: TGCGCCAGCAGCTTGGTTCCGGGGCCGGACTATGGCTACACCTTC.

The genes are TRBV12-3 or TRBV12-4 and TRBJ1-2, with D perhaps TRBD1 (5 bases). With 6 bases removed from V and 0 bases from J, the gap between germline ends came to 20 bases. The CDR3 is made up of 17 amino acids. CDR3 sequence reads: CASRPFHGTAANYGYTF. CDR3 bases: TGTGCCAGCAGACCCTTTCATGGGACTGCAGCTAACTATGGCTACACCTTC.

The chain links TRBV24-1 to TRBJ2-7; TRBD1 might be the D (6 bases). This CDR3 has 12 residues. Between the trimmed V and J ends, which lost 5 bases and 6 bases, there was a span of 10 bases. CDR1 KGHDR and CDR2 SFDVKD come from the germline V gene. CDR3 sequence: CATSGVRGEQYF. The CDR3 bases are TGTGCCACCAGTGGCGTCAGGGGCGAGCAGTACTTC.

This rearrangement joins TRBV3-1 to TRBJ2-7; D might be TRBD1 (5 bases). The CDR3 is 18 amino acids. V shed 0 bases and J shed 0 bases, with 18 bases lying between them. Germline V CDR1 and CDR2: LGHDT, YNNKEL (reference sequence). CDR3 protein: CASSQDLRAPIRSYEQYF. DNA for the CDR3: TGTGCCAGCAGCCAAGATCTCAGGGCCCCTATCCGCTCCTACGAGCAGTACTTC.

The CDR3 coding sequence is TGCGCCAGCAGGGGGGGTGTGTTGAATGAAAAACTGTTTTTT. Protein sequence: CASRGGVLNEKLFF. This rearrangement joins TRBV5-1 to TRBJ1-4, with a weak D call TRBD1 (5 bases). The CDR3 extends over 14 amino acids. Trimming shortened V by 5 bases and J by 5 bases, and 13 bases separated the two germline ends. Germline CDR1 SGHRS, CDR2 YFSETQ.

CDR3 loop: CASSERGRKNNEQFF. In nucleotides, the CDR3 is TGTGCCAGCAGTGAAAGGGGGAGAAAAAACAATGAGCAGTTCTTC. The chain carries TRBV28 and TRBJ2-1; possibly TRBD1 for D (6 bases). CDR3 length: 15 residues. V lost 5 bases and J 5 bases, leaving 16 bases between the germline ends. The V gene's germline CDR1 is MDHEN and CDR2 SYDVKM.

The chain links TRBV6-1 to TRBJ2-1; the match to TRBD1 covers 8 bases. Per germline, CDR1 MNHNS and CDR2 SASEGT. The J segment lost 4 bases and the V segment lost 6 bases, leaving 8 bases of the junction unmatched. This CDR3 spans 15 amino acids. The CDR3 is CASSSDRVVYNEQFF. The CDR3 DNA is TGTGCCAGCAGCTCGGACAGGGTGGTGTACAATGAGCAGTTCTTC.

This clonotype was seen only a few times. The chain joins TRBV20-1 to TRBJ2-1; TRBD2 aligns across 7 bases. This CDR3 spans 14 amino acids. CDR1 and CDR2 from the germline V gene are DFQATT and SNEGSKA (reference sequence). J gave up 7 bases and V 3 bases, and 9 bases lay outside the gene matches. CDR3 protein: CSASGEGRWNEQFF. The CDR3 DNA follows: TGCAGTGCTAGTGGGGAGGGCCGCTGGAATGAGCAGTTCTTC.

This rearrangement joins TRBV20-1 to TRBJ1-2; the D gene is possibly TRBD1 (5 bases). The V and J ends lost 6 bases and 4 bases respectively, with 15 bases between them. The CDR3 has 13 residues. Germline CDR1 and CDR2: DFQATT and SNEGSKA (reference sequence). DNA of the CDR3: TGCAGTGCCCCCCTGGGGGAGGGCTATGGCTACACCTTC. It codes for CSAPLGEGYGYTF.

This clonotype was seen a few times. The chain is built from TRBV3-1 and TRBJ2-2; 7 positions agree with TRBD1. From germline, CDR1 is LGHDT and CDR2 YNNKEL (reference sequence). The CDR3 has 15 residues. With 1 base clipped from V and 6 bases from J, the junction kept 5 bases outside the gene matches. The CDR3 coding sequence is TGTGCCAGCAGCCAAGGACAGGGTCGTGCCGGGGAGCTGTTTTTT. This codes for CASSQGQGRAGELFF.

The chain carries TRBV11-3 and TRBJ2-3, with 8 nucleotides matching TRBD2. Per the germline V gene, CDR1 is SGHNT and CDR2 is YENEEA. CDR3 length: 13 amino acids. The V gene end was trimmed by 5 bases and the J gene end by 6 bases; junction bases not matched to a gene: 4. CDR3 coding DNA: TGTGCCAGCAGCCCAAAGCGGGGGGATACGCAGTATTTT. Its protein is CASSPKRGDTQYF. Full variable domain (remainder filled in from reference TRBV11-3 and TRBJ2-3): EAGVVQSPRYKIIEKKQPVAFWCNPISGHNTLYWYLQNLGQGPELLIRYENEEAVDDSQLPKDRFSAERLKGVDSTLKIQPAELGDSAVYLCASSPKRGDTQYFGPGTRLTVL.

This sequence joins TRBV12-3 or TRBV12-4 and TRBJ1-2; no reliable D call. The ends were cut back, 6 bases at V and 5 bases at J, with 10 bases in the middle. The CDR3 extends over 12 amino acids. For the CDR3, the DNA is TGTGCCAGCAGCCCTACCCAATATGGCTACACCTTC. Translating it yields CASSPTQYGYTF.

This clonotype was seen a few times. The chain employs TRBV6-1 and TRBJ2-1, with 8 nucleotides matching TRBD2. CDR1 is MNHNS, CDR2 SASEGT, per germline. Trimming at V came to 6 bases and at J to 2 bases, leaving 6 bases not matched to a gene. There are 15 residues in the CDR3. This chain's CDR3 is CASSRLASAYNEQFF. As DNA, the CDR3 is TGTGCCAGCAGCCGACTAGCGAGTGCCTACAATGAGCAGTTCTTC.

About this clonotype: No DNA is shown, since the ends of the CDR3 on it are uncertain; the CDR3 is the one TCRdb lists. V usage is TRBV7-5 and J usage is TRBJ1-4. TRBV7-5 has pseudogene status. A total of 18 residues make up the CDR3, ends included. CDR3 loop: CISVSEAAAPGINEKLFF.

The chain recombines TRBV2 with TRBJ2-2, with 8 nucleotides matching TRBD2. The CDR3 covers 15 residues. Per the germline V gene, CDR1 is SNHLY and CDR2 is FYNNEI. V was clipped by 2 bases and J by 6 bases; unmatched bases: 5. The CDR3 DNA follows: TGTGCCAGCAGTGAACGGCTAGCGGGCGCCGGGGAGCTGTTTTTT. This encodes CASSERLAGAGELFF.

This chain links TRBV10-3 with TRBJ2-3; D gene unclear. The length of the CDR3 is 14 residues. CDR1 is ENHRY, CDR2 SYGVKD, per germline. The V end was cut by 3 bases, the J end by 2 bases, with 9 bases between. CDR3 bases: TGTGCCATCAGTGATGGCCAAGACACAGATACGCAGTATTTT. Translation: CAISDGQDTDTQYF.

CDR3 residues: CASSPQNRRSYNEQFF. Here the CDR3 DNA reads TGTGCCAGCTCACCACAGAACAGGCGTTCCTACAATGAGCAGTTCTTC. This chain joins TRBV18 and TRBJ2-1, with a weak D call TRBD1 (5 bases). The CDR3 length is 16 residues. CDR1 and CDR2 from the germline V gene are KGHSH and LQKENI. V lost 1 base and J lost 1, with 11 bases in between.

This chain uses TRBV28 with TRBJ2-3, with 9 bases that match TRBD2. Trimming took 6 bases from V and 2 from J; bases not matched to a gene: 6. Germline V gene lookup returns CDR1 MDHEN and CDR2 SYDVKM. CDR3 length equals 15 residues. CDR3 protein: CASRVLAGVTDTQYF. CDR3 sequence (DNA): TGTGCCAGCAGGGTACTAGCGGGCGTCACAGATACGCAGTATTTT.

This clonotype was observed at least ten times. This chain joins TRBV4-3 and TRBJ2-3; no definite D call. Trimming removed 0 bases at V and 2 bases at J, with 6 bases between. The germline V gene encodes CDR1 LGHNA and CDR2 YSLEER. This CDR3 is 14 amino acids long. DNA for the CDR3: TGCGCCAGCAGCCAAGAACTGTTCACAGATACGCAGTATTTT. Translation gives CASSQELFTDTQYF.

The chain employs TRBV19 and TRBJ2-1; D is undetermined. V lost 3 bases and J lost 9, with 6 bases in between. The CDR3 covers 11 residues. Germline assignment: CDR1 LNHDA and CDR2 SQIVND (reference sequence). In nucleotides, the CDR3 is TGTGCCAGTAGTATTTTGGGTGAGCAGTTCTTC. Translating gives CASSILGEQFF.

This clonotype has a handful of counts. V and J are TRBV5-1 and TRBJ2-7; D unclear. The CDR3 totals 14 residues. The V and J ends lost 0 bases and 1 base respectively, with 8 bases between them. Per germline, CDR1 SGHRS and CDR2 YFSETQ. The CDR3 loop reads CASSLDGPSYEQYF. The CDR3 DNA reads TGCGCCAGCAGCTTGGACGGACCATCCTACGAGCAGTACTTC.

This clonotype was detected ten times or more. The V gene is TRBV12-3 or TRBV12-4, the J gene TRBJ2-1; 12 bases are a match to TRBD2. CDR3 size: 13 residues. The V gene end was trimmed by 3 bases and the J gene end by 10 bases; junction bases not matched to a gene: 1. The CDR3 protein is CASSFGTSGEQFF. The CDR3 bases are TGTGCCAGCAGTTTCGGGACTAGCGGGGAGCAGTTCTTC.

J is TRBJ2-2 and V is TRBV10-3; D is undetermined. Trimming removed 5 bases from V and 0 bases from J, with 16 bases in between. The CDR3 has 17 amino acids. Germline CDR1 and CDR2: ENHRY and SYGVKD. The CDR3 nucleotides are TGTGCCATCAGTTCGCCCGAAAAGAACTCGAACACCGGGGAGCTGTTTTTT. Residues: CAISSPEKNSNTGELFF.